One sample yielded the 10 T cell receptor beta chains listed below, sequenced in a study of cytomegalovirus exposure and HLA in healthy donors. Both 60 Vbeta primers and 13 Jbeta primers went into the PCR. The repertoire was sequenced with immunoSEQ multiplex PCR; TCRdb's copy has only in-frame clones and lacks some. The table shows 80,000 to 90,000 clones, with roughly 79% occurring only once. Sequencing used PBMCs. These receptors originate from a woman between 25 and 40 years old in good health and CMV-seronegative.

The V and J genes are TRBV4-1 and TRBJ2-1, with 8 bases matching TRBD2. The CDR3 length is 17 residues. The germline gives CDR1 MGHRA, CDR2 YSYEKL. Trimming at V came to 0 bases and at J to 7 bases, leaving 11 bases not matched to a gene. The CDR3 region has the DNA TGCGCCAGCAGCCAAGATTCGGGAGGGAGGGCCTGGAATGAGCAGTTCTTC. Its translation: CASSQDSGGRAWNEQFF.

This chain connects TRBV5-1 to TRBJ1-1; TRBD1 aligns across 10 bases. The CDR3 is made up of 13 amino acids. CDR1 SGHRS and CDR2 YFSETQ come from the germline V gene. J was trimmed by 8 bases and V by 3 bases; bases with no gene match: 4. Here the CDR3 DNA reads TGCGCCAGCAGCTCCGGGACAGGGGCAGAAGCTTTCTTT. Amino acids: CASSSGTGAEAFF.

The CDR3 DNA is TGCGCCAGCAGCCCCATCACCACTAGCGGGATGGGAGATACGCAGTATTTT. It is translated as CASSPITTSGMGDTQYF. The chain has TRBV4-1 and TRBJ2-3; 10 bases line up with TRBD2. V lost 4 bases, J lost 5 bases, and 12 bases stayed unmatched. From germline, CDR1 is MGHRA and CDR2 YSYEKL. CDR3 length equals 17 residues.

This clone showed up just a few times. This chain joins TRBV4-2 and TRBJ2-1, with 12 nucleotides matching TRBD2. The CDR3 is 15 amino acids. V was pared by 2 bases and J by 7 bases, with 3 bases of the junction left unmatched. Per the germline V gene, CDR1 is LGHNA and CDR2 is YNFKEQ. The CDR3 DNA sequence: TGTGCCAGCAGCCAACTAGCGGGAGGGTCGAATGAGCAGTTCTTC. Translating gives CASSQLAGGSNEQFF.

CDR3 DNA sequence: TGTGCCACCACGAGACAGGGTTGGAACAATGAGCAGTTCTTC. Encoded protein: CATTRQGWNNEQFF. This rearrangement joins TRBV15 to TRBJ2-1, with TRBD1 matching 7 bases. The CDR3 has 14 residues. The V gene's germline CDR1 is LNHNV and CDR2 YYDKDF (reference sequence). J lost 5 bases, V lost 7 bases, and 8 bases had no gene match.

The V call is TRBV15, the J call TRBJ2-7; perhaps TRBD1 as D (6 bases). CDR1 and CDR2 from the germline V gene are LNHNV and YYDKDF (reference sequence). Trimming stripped 4 bases from V and 2 bases from J, with 15 bases between. The CDR3 totals 15 residues. The CDR3 spells CATSKSGTPTYEQYF. Here the CDR3 DNA reads TGTGCCACCAGCAAATCCGGGACACCTACCTACGAGCAGTACTTC.

The chain is built from TRBV6-5 and TRBJ2-5; 9 nucleotides line up with TRBD1. The CDR3 has 15 residues. V lost 4 bases to trimming and J lost 2 bases; unmatched junction nucleotides: 5. The germline CDR1 and CDR2 sequences are MNHEY and SVGAGI. The CDR3 protein is CASSSPGQGQETQYF. CDR3 in DNA: TGTGCCAGCAGTTCTCCGGGACAGGGACAAGAGACCCAGTACTTC.

This clone was found once. The chain couples TRBV29-1 to TRBJ1-3; D remains unclear. The germline CDR1 and CDR2 sequences are SQVTM and ANQGSEA. The CDR3 has 14 residues. V was trimmed by 7 bases and J by 0 bases, leaving 13 bases between them. The CDR3 DNA reads as TGCAGCGCCATGCCTGCTACCTCTGGAAACACCATATATTTT. Translation: CSAMPATSGNTIYF.

There are a few counts of this clone. This chain uses TRBV2 with TRBJ1-1, with D perhaps TRBD1 (6 bases). In germline, CDR1 is SNHLY, CDR2 FYNNEI. CDR3 size: 13 residues. With 8 bases removed from V and 0 bases from J, the gap between germline ends came to 10 bases. CDR3 region: CASERGLNTEAFF. The CDR3 nucleotides read TGTGCCAGCGAGCGGGGGCTGAACACTGAAGCTTTCTTT.

The chain recombines TRBV5-1 with TRBJ1-3; TRBD1 is a possible D gene (6 bases). The CDR3 consists of 14 residues. The germline gives CDR1 SGHRS, CDR2 YFSETQ. Trimming pared 1 base from V and 3 bases from J, leaving 8 bases between. The DNA for the CDR3 is TGCGCCAGCAGCTTGTCAGGGGATGGAAACACCATATATTTT. Translated, it gives CASSLSGDGNTIYF. Filled out from reference TRBV5-1 and TRBJ1-3, the complete variable domain reads KAGVTQTPRYLIKTRGQQVTLSCSPISGHRSVSWYQQTPGQGLQFLFEYFSETQRNKGNFPGRFSGRQFSNSRSEMNVSTLELGDSALYLCASSLSGDGNTIYFGEGSWLTVV.